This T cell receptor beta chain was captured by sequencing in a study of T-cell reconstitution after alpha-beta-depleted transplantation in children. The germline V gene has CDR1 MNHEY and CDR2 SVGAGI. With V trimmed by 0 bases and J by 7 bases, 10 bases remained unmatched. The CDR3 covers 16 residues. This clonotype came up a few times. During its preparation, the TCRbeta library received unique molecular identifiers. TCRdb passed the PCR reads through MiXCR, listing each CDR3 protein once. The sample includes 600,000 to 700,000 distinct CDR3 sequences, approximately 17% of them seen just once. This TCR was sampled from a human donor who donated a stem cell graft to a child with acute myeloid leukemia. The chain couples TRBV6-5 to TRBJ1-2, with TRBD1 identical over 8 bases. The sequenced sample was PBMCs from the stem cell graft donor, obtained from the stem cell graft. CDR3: CASSYSRQGTGSGYTF. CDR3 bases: TGTGCCAGCAGTTACTCCCGACAGGGGACGGGGAGTGGCTACACCTTC.